The clone carrying this TCR beta chain was found once. This sample is part of a study of control samples from healthy donors and cancer patients. CDR3 length equals 14 residues. Deletions cut 6 bases from V and 2 bases from J, with 13 bases between. Per the germline V gene, CDR1 is MDHEN and CDR2 is SYDVKM. Assay used: immunoSEQ multiplex PCR; TCRdb lists only in-frame clones, some missing. The sample shows approximately 93,000 clones, around 90% of them seen only once. Source material: PBMCs. The gene calls are TRBV28 and TRBJ1-2; perhaps TRBD1 as D (5 bases). The source is a woman aged 45 to 65 with colorectal cancer. CDR3 protein: CASSTGGKNYGYTF. As DNA, the CDR3 is TGTGCCAGCAGCACTGGGGGTAAAAACTATGGCTACACCTTC.